Listed here are 28 T cell receptor beta chains from one sample, sequenced in a study of T-cell memory formation after mild COVID-19. TCRdb analysed the 5' RACE reads with MiXCR anew, one entry per CDR3 protein. This table has roughly 250,000 distinct CDR3 sequences, approximately 16% appearing once. The sequenced sample was PBMCs or a T cell subset sorted from them (not recorded which). All receptors come from a man between 18 and 29 years old who had mild COVID-19 (a few samples of this study predate the infection). Cell type and time point are not known.

The genes are TRBV7-3 and TRBJ2-2; 11 nucleotides align to TRBD2. V was pared by 8 bases and J by 4 bases, with 6 bases of the junction left unmatched. CDR1 and CDR2 (germline): SGHTA, FQGTGA. The CDR3 is made up of 15 amino acids. The CDR3 DNA follows: TGTGCCAGCTCTCCTAGCGGGGGGATCACCGGGGAGCTGTTTTTT. Its translation is CASSPSGGITGELFF.

This clonotype was seen a handful of times. The CDR3 reads CASSFLAGGPENTGELFF. DNA for the CDR3: TGCGCCAGCAGCTTCCTAGCGGGGGGGCCGGAGAACACCGGGGAGCTGTTTTTT. The rearrangement uses TRBV5-1 and TRBJ2-2; 12 bases map to TRBD2. Germline V lookup: CDR1 SGHRS, CDR2 YFSETQ. The CDR3 contains 18 residues. V shed 2 bases and J 1 base; nucleotides not matched to a gene: 6.

The chain recombines TRBV20-1 with TRBJ1-2; tentatively, D is TRBD1 (5 bases). V dropped 2 bases and J dropped 2 bases, with 9 bases sitting between them. The CDR3 covers 13 residues. Germline CDR1 reads DFQATT; CDR2 reads SNEGSKA (reference sequence). CDR3 in amino acids: CSARKGENYGYTF. The CDR3 DNA follows: TGCAGTGCTAGAAAAGGGGAAAACTATGGCTACACCTTC.

This clonotype appeared a few times. This chain connects TRBV5-1 to TRBJ1-5; no clear D. CDR1 SGHRS and CDR2 YFSETQ come from the germline V gene. CDR3 length: 14 residues. V dropped 1 base and J dropped 4 bases, with 9 bases sitting between them. This CDR3 is CASSLYSGNQPQHF. In DNA, the CDR3 is TGCGCCAGCAGCTTGTATAGTGGGAATCAGCCCCAGCATTTT.

This clonotype was found many times. The chain employs TRBV6-5 and TRBJ1-5, with D unresolved. CDR1 and CDR2 from the germline V gene are MNHEY and SVGAGI. Trimming pared 6 bases from V and 3 bases from J, leaving 6 bases between. The CDR3 spans 12 residues. The CDR3 region is CASSPPNQPQHF. The DNA for the CDR3 is TGTGCCAGCAGCCCCCCCAATCAGCCCCAGCATTTT.

This clonotype was seen only a few times. The rearrangement joins TRBV5-1 to TRBJ2-3, with a weak D call TRBD2 (6 bases). Germline V gene data show CDR1 as SGHRS and CDR2 as YFSETQ. The CDR3 has 16 amino acids. The ends were cut back, 4 bases at V and 0 bases at J, with 15 bases in the middle. CDR3 protein: CASSQVVGGSTDTQYF. The CDR3 region has the DNA TGCGCCAGCAGCCAGGTCGTCGGGGGAAGCACAGATACGCAGTATTTT.

V and J are TRBV6-2 or TRBV6-3 and TRBJ1-1; no clear D gene. The CDR3 length is 16 residues. The V end lost 7 bases, the J end lost 5 bases, and 23 bases lay between the germline ends. Germline V lookup: CDR1 MNHEY, CDR2 SVGEGT. CDR3 amino acids: CASIRRTGWLETEAFF. In nucleotides, the CDR3 is TGTGCCAGCATCCGGAGGACGGGGTGGTTGGAAACTGAAGCTTTCTTT.

The chain is built from TRBV5-4 and TRBJ2-3; the D gene is possibly TRBD1 (5 bases). The CDR3 runs to 15 residues. Germline CDR1 SGHNT, CDR2 YYREEE (reference sequence). Trimming pared 3 bases from V and 1 base from J, leaving 12 bases between. The CDR3 region is CASSSLLRGTDTQYF. In nucleotides, the CDR3 is TGTGCCAGCAGCTCGTTGCTCAGGGGCACAGATACGCAGTATTTT.

The chain uses TRBV20-1 and TRBJ2-3; D is unclear. V was shortened by 3 bases and J by 3 bases, with 7 bases between the two germline ends. The CDR3 has 12 amino acids. Per germline, CDR1 DFQATT and CDR2 SNEGSKA (reference sequence). The DNA for the CDR3 is TGCAGTGCTAGCTCCAGGACAGATACGCAGTATTTT. Amino acid sequence: CSASSRTDTQYF.

CDR3 sequence reads: CSANSGGQETQYF. CDR3 coding DNA: TGCAGTGCAAATAGCGGGGGGCAAGAGACCCAGTACTTC. The chain employs TRBV20-1 and TRBJ2-5, with TRBD2 matching over 10 bases. The CDR3 sequence is 13 residues long. Germline V gene data show CDR1 as DFQATT and CDR2 as SNEGSKA (reference sequence). The V segment lost 6 bases and the J segment 2 bases; nucleotides outside the gene matches: 3.

The chain links TRBV5-5 to TRBJ1-5; D ambiguous. The germline V gene encodes CDR1 SGHKS and CDR2 YYEKEE (reference sequence). The length of the CDR3 is 17 residues. V was cut by 1 base and J by 0 bases, with 14 bases left in between. The CDR3: CASSLRLGQNSNQPQHF. The CDR3 DNA sequence: TGTGCCAGCAGCTTGCGGCTTGGGCAGAATAGCAATCAGCCCCAGCATTTT.

The table lists this clonotype with a few counts. This chain links TRBV5-1 with TRBJ2-3; a possible D gene is TRBD2 (6 bases). CDR3 length: 16 residues. Germline V gene data show CDR1 as SGHRS and CDR2 as YFSETQ. V dropped 1 base and J dropped 4 bases, with 16 bases sitting between them. CDR3 residues: CASSLMDYPTADTQYF. The CDR3 DNA follows: TGCGCCAGCAGCTTGATGGACTACCCCACTGCAGATACGCAGTATTTT.

The chain has TRBV6-1 and TRBJ1-1, with 7 bases fitting TRBD1. The CDR3 is made up of 17 amino acids. V was pared by 6 bases and J by 2 bases, with 15 bases of the junction left unmatched. Germline values: CDR1 MNHNS, CDR2 SASEGT. CDR3 nucleotides: TGTGCCAGCAGGATCTATCGGGCAGGGGGTTTAAACACTGAAGCTTTCTTT. As protein: CASRIYRAGGLNTEAFF.

In regard to this clonotype: The junction shows a germline mismatch at one end, possibly a read error. The rearrangement joins TRBV7-6 to TRBJ1-5; D not resolved. CDR1 and CDR2 (germline): SGHVS, FNYEAQ. CDR3 length: 15 residues. The chain's CDR3 is CASSLAYNGNQPQHF. CDR3 in DNA: TGTGCCAGCAGCCTAGCCTATAATGGAAATCAGCCCCAGCATTTT.

This clonotype was counted only a few times. The genes are TRBV3-1 and TRBJ1-2, with D possibly being TRBD1 (5 bases). The CDR3 runs 15 residues. Trimming pared 2 bases from V and 4 bases from J, leaving 14 bases between. Germline CDR1 and CDR2: LGHDT and YNNKEL (reference sequence). CDR3 region: CASSQQAPGGYGYTF. The CDR3 DNA reads TGTGCCAGCAGCCAACAGGCCCCGGGGGGCTATGGCTACACCTTC.

This clonotype came up a few times. The rearrangement uses TRBV7-9 and TRBJ2-3; 8 bases fit TRBD2. The CDR3 spans 16 residues. The germline V gene has CDR1 SEHNR and CDR2 FQNEAQ (reference sequence). J was trimmed by 2 bases and V by 5 bases; bases with no gene match: 9. DNA of the CDR3: TGTGCCAGCAGCCCTCCCGGACTAGCCGCCACAGATACGCAGTATTTT. Its protein is CASSPPGLAATDTQYF.

The sample holds many counts of this clonotype. V usage is TRBV15 and J usage is TRBJ2-3; D is ambiguous. Trimming removed 0 bases at V and 2 bases at J, with 6 bases between. The CDR3 covers 14 residues. Germline lookup yields CDR1 LNHNV and CDR2 YYDKDF (reference sequence). CDR3 sequence (DNA): TGTGCCACCAGCAGAGACGGCCCCACAGATACGCAGTATTTT. Translated: CATSRDGPTDTQYF.

The chain recombines TRBV9 with TRBJ2-3, with 8 bases lining up with TRBD2. The junction had 7 bases not matched to a gene; V was cut back by 4 bases and J by 3 bases. This CDR3 has 15 residues. From germline, CDR1 is SGDLS and CDR2 YYNGEE. The CDR3 sequence: CASSSGGPLTDTQYF. DNA for the CDR3: TGTGCCAGCAGCTCGGGGGGGCCTTTGACAGATACGCAGTATTTT.

This clonotype was seen a few times. CDR3 loop: CASSKARVELVYGYTF. For the CDR3, the DNA is TGTGCCAGCAGCAAAGCGCGAGTGGAGCTAGTCTATGGCTACACCTTC. The chain is built from TRBV21-1 and TRBJ1-2. TRBV21-1 constitutes a pseudogene. The CDR3 has 16 residues.

This clonotype was seen a handful of times. The V call is TRBV29-1, the J call TRBJ1-2, with a weak D call TRBD1 (6 bases). The CDR3 contains 12 residues. Trimming stripped 5 bases from V and 3 bases from J, with 10 bases between. From germline, CDR1 is SQVTM and CDR2 ANQGSEA. CDR3 sequence: CSVPRGYYGYTF. In DNA form, the CDR3 reads TGCAGCGTTCCCAGGGGATACTATGGCTACACCTTC.

This clonotype occurred many times. The CDR3 is CASSIGTQDGQYV. CDR3 DNA: TGTGCCAGCAGTATCGGGACCCAGGACGGACAGTACGTC. The gene calls are TRBV5-6 and TRBJ2-7; the D gene could be TRBD1 or TRBD2 (5 bases each). The CDR3 totals 13 residues. V lost 5 bases and J lost 10, with 19 bases in between. Germline-derived CDR1 and CDR2 are SGHDT and YYEEEE.

The table lists this clonotype with a few counts. V gene TRBV28 combines with J gene TRBJ1-6; D gene ambiguous. Germline assignment: CDR1 MDHEN and CDR2 SYDVKM. The CDR3 is 16 amino acids. V gave up 8 bases and J gave up 1 base, with 15 bases separating them. The CDR3 loop reads CASLGFEESYNSPLHF. Here the CDR3 DNA reads TGTGCCAGCCTCGGGTTTGAGGAGTCCTATAATTCACCCCTCCACTTT.

This clonotype was detected many times. The rearrangement joins TRBV18 to TRBJ2-7; D is uncertain. The length of the CDR3 is 13 residues. Germline lookup yields CDR1 KGHSH and CDR2 LQKENI. V lost 0 bases to trimming and J lost 0 bases, with 3 bases between them. The CDR3 DNA reads as TGTGCCAGCTCACCACCGGGCTCCTACGAGCAGTACTTC. Protein product: CASSPPGSYEQYF. Based on the CDR3 plus reference TRBV18 and TRBJ2-7, the full variable domain is NAGVMQNPRHLVRRRGQEARLRCSPMKGHSHVYWYRQLPEEGLKFMVYLQKENIIDESGMPKERFSAEFPKEGPSILRIQQVVRGDSAAYFCASSPPGSYEQYFGPGTRLTVT.

The rearrangement links TRBV7-2 to TRBJ1-2; D is unclear. CDR1 is SGHTA, CDR2 FQGNSA, per germline. V dropped 3 bases and J dropped 3 bases, with 8 bases sitting between them. The CDR3 loop spans 13 amino acids. Here the CDR3 DNA reads TGTGCCAGCAGCTTTATAAGCGACTATGGCTACACCTTC. It yields the protein CASSFISDYGYTF.

The chain combines TRBV7-8 with TRBJ2-3; 7 positions match TRBD2. The V and J ends lost 0 bases and 6 bases, in that order; junction bases with no gene match: 15. This CDR3 contains 18 residues. Germline CDR1 is SGHVS and CDR2 is FQNEAQ. The CDR3 reads CASSLATGWQGGRDTQYF. The CDR3 DNA sequence: TGTGCCAGCAGCTTAGCGACGGGTTGGCAGGGAGGGAGGGATACGCAGTATTTT.

The chain has TRBV28 and TRBJ1-2; no clear D. With 3 bases removed from V and 8 bases from J, the gap between germline ends came to 7 bases. CDR3 length: 11 residues. The germline CDR1 and CDR2 sequences are MDHEN and SYDVKM. This CDR3 is CASSFPSGYTF. The DNA for the CDR3 is TGTGCCAGCAGTTTCCCGAGCGGCTACACCTTC.

This chain uses TRBV7-2 with TRBJ2-3; 8 nucleotides line up with TRBD2. The CDR3 sequence is 16 residues long. Germline CDR1 is SGHTA and CDR2 is FQGNSA. Trimming at V came to 2 bases and at J to 5 bases, leaving 9 bases not matched to a gene. In nucleotides, the CDR3 is TGTGCCAGCAGCTTAACCCCTGCGGGGGGCGGAGATACGCAGTATTTT. It specifies CASSLTPAGGGDTQYF.

This clonotype has a count of ten or more. The J gene is TRBJ2-7, the V gene TRBV7-2; D call uncertain. CDR1 is SGHTA and CDR2 is FQGNSA in the germline V gene. Trimming shortened V by 3 bases and J by 1 base, and 7 bases separated the two germline ends. CDR3 length: 13 residues. The CDR3 DNA reads TGTGCCAGCAGCTTTACCTCATCCTACGAGCAGTACGTC. Residues: CASSFTSSYEQYV.